This T cell receptor (beta chain) was retrieved from a study of CD8 T cells in ankylosing spondylitis (dated by TCRdb to 2015 to 2018). For the wider study: The study profiled T cell receptor beta repertoires in healthy donors and ankylosing spondylitis patients to find disease-linked TCR variants. The full study cohort was made up of 25 to 30 ankylosing spondylitis patients and fewer than 120 healthy donors. Samples of peripheral blood were taken, and for ankylosing spondylitis patients, synovial fluid was collected as well. What the work shows at the level of the full study, not this receptor alone: Blood from ankylosing spondylitis patients appeared to be characterized by a TCR beta motif made up of seven or eight highly homologous amino acid variants. Some TCR beta motif variants had previously been reported in synovial fluid and blood of reactive arthritis patients, which suggested common disease-initiation mechanisms. A CD8+ phenotype was shown by the disease-linked clones, which were found at relatively low frequencies in peripheral blood. The disease-linked clones were reported as significantly enriched in matched synovial fluid samples from ankylosing spondylitis patients.

Between the V and J ends, shortened by 4 bases and 0 bases respectively, the junction contains 9 bases. Via the germline V gene, CDR1 is LGHNA and CDR2 YSLEER. Spanning cysteine to phenylalanine, the CDR3 consists of 15 amino acids. Only the CDR3 portion is preserved as DNA: 45 bases, with reading frame beginning at the first base. There are many counts of this clonotype. Which antigen it targets is not known. Per-base quality was not reported, and no clone a single base away is much larger than it. Sequencing relied on an Illumina HiSeq 2500. TCR beta libraries were prepared by quantitative 5'-RACE with molecular barcodes. The source study handled its data this way. A new computational method, built on a probabilistic model of VDJ rearrangement, was used to identify disease-linked TCR variants. In TCRdb, the public reads were trimmed at Q25 with fastp and aligned with MiXCR, with productive beta chains retained. When rows share a CDR3 protein, they turn into one entry using the most common DNA and genes. TCRdb, rather than the study authors, made the V and J calls. Recorded for this sample are some 240,000 distinct CDR3 sequences; around 7.8% of them occurred a single time. The biggest ten clones account for around 7% of the sample.

The rearranged chain carries TRBV4-3 and TRBJ1-4; D gene: possibly TRBD1, on 6 matching bases. The sequence came from a male donor with ankylosing spondylitis or in good health (not recorded which). Sequencing input: blood, either unsorted or a sorted T cell fraction (not recorded which). CDR3 protein: CASSPTGSTNEKLFF. The base sequence is TGCGCCAGCAGCCCTACAGGGTCAACTAATGAAAAACTGTTTTTT.